Listed below are T cell receptor beta chains from one sample, sequenced in a study of blood T cells in healthy people across ages. TCRdb redid the calling of the 5' RACE reads with MiXCR, one entry per CDR3 protein. The data contain roughly 1,300,000 distinct CDR3 sequences, 59% of them singletons. Sequenced material: blood. The receptors were gathered from a man younger than 35 in good health. Both conserved end residues are part of each CDR3. D genes are given only for firm matches. For some rows the clone size is stated as once, few or many, or as a class when expanded; others skip it.

v_gene	d_gene	j_gene	abundance	CDR3aa	CDR3nt
TRBV3-1	TRBD2	TRBJ2-5	many	CASSPTSAGGGETQYF	TGTGCCAGCAGCCCCACTAGCGCGGGAGGGGGAGAGACCCAGTACTTC
TRBV12-3/TRBV12-4	TRBD2	TRBJ2-5	few	CASQTGGSGIQETQYF	TGTGCCAGCCAAACCGGCGGGAGCGGCATTCAAGAGACCCAGTACTTC
TRBV20-1	TRBD2	TRBJ2-3	few	CSARSGGAVDTQYF	TGCAGTGCTAGAAGCGGGGGGGCGGTAGATACGCAGTATTTT
TRBV3-1	-	TRBJ2-1	few	CASSQRQTSYNEQFF	TGTGCCAGCAGCCAACGACAAACCTCCTACAATGAGCAGTTCTTC
TRBV3-1	-	TRBJ2-1	-	CASSQGRGQTNEQFF	TGTGCCAGCAGCCAAGGGAGGGGCCAAACAAATGAGCAGTTCTTC
TRBV20-1	-	TRBJ2-1	-	CSARYADNEQFF	TGCAGTGCCAGGTACGCAGACAATGAGCAGTTCTTC
TRBV6-2/TRBV6-3	-	TRBJ1-2	-	CASSYVSTHYGYTF	TGTGCCAGCAGTTACGTGTCAACGCACTATGGCTACACCTTC
TRBV25-1	-	TRBJ1-5	-	CASSETGHMGGQPQHF	TGTGCCAGCAGTGAAACAGGACACATGGGGGGTCAGCCCCAGCATTTT
TRBV29-1	TRBD1	TRBJ1-5	-	CSVRTGGLNQPQHF	TGCAGCGTTCGGACAGGGGGCCTCAATCAGCCCCAGCATTTT
TRBV10-3	TRBD1	TRBJ1-1	-	CAISETPGQATKTEAFF	TGTGCCATCAGTGAGACTCCGGGACAGGCGACTAAAACTGAAGCTTTCTTT
TRBV5-1	-	TRBJ1-1	-	CASSPWADTMNTEAFF	TGCGCCAGCAGCCCCTGGGCGGATACCATGAACACTGAAGCTTTCTTT
TRBV2	-	TRBJ2-2	few	CASSEVRQSTGELFF	TGTGCCAGCAGTGAAGTTAGACAGAGCACCGGGGAGCTGTTTTTT
TRBV10-3	-	TRBJ2-5	few	CAISELWGDQETQYF	TGTGCCATCAGTGAGCTATGGGGGGACCAAGAGACCCAGTACTTC
TRBV10-3	TRBD2	TRBJ2-3	-	CAIRDSSGDTQYF	TGTGCCATCAGAGACTCTAGCGGAGATACGCAGTATTTT
TRBV2	TRBD2	TRBJ2-4	-	CASSEVAGGLKNIQYF	TGTGCCAGCAGTGAGGTTGCGGGAGGTCTAAAAAACATTCAGTACTTC
TRBV5-1	TRBD1	TRBJ2-1	-	CASSTAGTGNNEQFF	TGCGCCAGCAGCACCGCCGGGACAGGGAACAATGAGCAGTTCTTC
TRBV20-1	TRBD1	TRBJ2-2	-	CSASSDRGGELFF	TGCAGTGCTAGTAGCGACAGGGGTGGGGAGCTGTTTTTT
TRBV5-1	TRBD1	TRBJ1-6	-	CASSADRVSSPLHF	TGCGCCAGCAGCGCGGACAGGGTTAGCTCACCCCTCCACTTT
TRBV29-1	-	TRBJ2-7	many	CSVARGLTYEQYF	TGCAGCGTCGCCCGAGGACTTACCTACGAGCAGTACTTC
TRBV2	-	TRBJ2-7	few	CASRKGTDSSYEQYF	TGTGCCAGCAGGAAAGGGACGGACAGCTCCTACGAGCAGTACTTC
TRBV10-1	-	TRBJ2-4	once	CASRVGAGNEQYF	TGCGCCAGCAGAGTGGGAGCGGGTAATGAGCAGTACTTC
TRBV20-1	TRBD2	TRBJ2-5	-	CSARTSGGGETQYF	TGCAGTGCTAGGACTAGCGGGGGAGGCGAGACCCAGTACTTC
TRBV3-1	TRBD1	TRBJ2-7	-	CASSRDRVFYEQYF	TGTGCCAGCAGCCGAGACAGGGTATTCTACGAGCAGTACTTC
TRBV6-5	TRBD2	TRBJ2-7	-	CASRPTSGRPYEQYF	TGTGCCAGCAGACCCACTAGCGGGAGACCCTACGAGCAGTACTTC
TRBV20-1	-	TRBJ2-7	-	CSARPGETAYEQYF	TGCAGTGCTAGACCAGGGGAAACCGCCTACGAGCAGTACTTC
TRBV29-1	-	TRBJ2-7	few	CSVMGIYEQYF	TGCAGCGTAATGGGGATCTACGAGCAGTACTTC
TRBV7-9	-	TRBJ1-1	-	CASSPQIQYPTEAFF	TGTGCCAGCAGCCCACAGATACAGTATCCAACTGAAGCTTTCTTT
TRBV6-5	TRBD1	TRBJ2-1	-	CASSYLSGGKRFF	TGTGCCAGCAGTTACCTGTCAGGGGGTAAGCGGTTCTTC
TRBV3-1	-	TRBJ1-2	few	CASSQVVENYGYTF	TGTGCCAGCAGCCAAGTTGTTGAGAACTATGGCTACACCTTC
TRBV12-3/TRBV12-4	-	TRBJ2-3	-	CASSPSIGLPDTQYF	TGTGCCAGCAGTCCTTCTATTGGACTACCAGATACGCAGTATTTT
TRBV7-2	-	TRBJ1-6	few	CASSLAGRQSRPLHF	TGTGCCAGCAGCTTGGCCGGACGGCAGTCCCGACCCCTCCACTTT
TRBV20-1	-	TRBJ1-1	-	CSADGPAKAFF	TGCAGTGCCGACGGGCCGGCGAAGGCTTTCTTT
TRBV4-3	-	TRBJ2-3	-	CASSQDTDDADTQYF	TGCGCCAGCAGCCAAGACACGGACGATGCAGATACGCAGTATTTT
TRBV4-2	TRBD2	TRBJ2-7	-	CASSHVGTSGTLSYEQYF	TGTGCCAGCAGCCACGTGGGGACTAGCGGGACCTTATCCTACGAGCAGTACTTC
TRBV24-1	-	TRBJ2-1	-	CATSDRTGRQFF	TGTGCCACCAGTGATCGGACCGGCCGACAGTTCTTC
TRBV20-1	-	TRBJ1-2	once	CSARDAGSDGYTF	TGCAGTGCTAGAGATGCGGGGAGCGATGGCTACACCTTC
TRBV27	-	TRBJ1-2	-	CASSLEGRDGYTF	TGTGCCAGCAGTTTAGAAGGTCGGGATGGCTACACCTTC
TRBV4-3	TRBD2	TRBJ2-6	-	CASSQDTSGGLRSGANVLTF	TGCGCCAGCAGCCAAGATACTAGCGGGGGGCTTCGCTCTGGGGCCAACGTCCTGACTTTC
TRBV28	-	TRBJ2-3	-	CASSWTVSDTQYF	TGTGCCAGCAGTTGGACAGTATCAGATACGCAGTATTTT
TRBV4-1	TRBD2	TRBJ2-1	-	CASSQDWREGSEQFF	TGCGCCAGCAGCCAAGATTGGCGGGAGGGTTCTGAGCAGTTCTTC
TRBV27	-	TRBJ2-3	-	CASSMSADTQYF	TGTGCCAGCAGTATGTCGGCAGATACGCAGTATTTT
TRBV4-3	-	TRBJ2-7	few	CASSRSFRGSYEQYF	TGCGCCAGCAGCCGATCATTTCGAGGGTCCTACGAGCAGTACTTC
TRBV25-1	-	TRBJ2-5	few	CASSDRAETQYF	TGTGCCAGCAGTGACAGGGCCGAGACCCAGTACTTC
TRBV18	-	TRBJ2-5	-	CASSPEAGNLETQYF	TGTGCCAGCTCACCAGAGGCAGGGAATCTAGAGACCCAGTACTTC
TRBV20-1	-	TRBJ2-3	-	CSASPVADTQYF	TGCAGTGCTAGTCCCGTGGCAGATACGCAGTATTTT
TRBV4-3	-	TRBJ1-1	-	CASSLAGTSNTEAFF	TGCGCCAGCAGCCTAGCCGGGACATCGAACACTGAAGCTTTCTTT
TRBV7-2	-	TRBJ2-7	-	CASSERGLKEAQYF	TGTGCCAGCAGCGAAAGGGGCTTGAAAGAGGCCCAGTACTTC
TRBV5-1	-	TRBJ1-5	few	CASSLNREEGQPQHF	TGCGCCAGCAGCTTAAACAGGGAGGAGGGACAGCCCCAGCATTTT
TRBV15	-	TRBJ2-4	-	CATSRDFTGRFEQRGIQYF	TGTGCCACCAGCAGAGATTTTACAGGGCGGTTCGAGCAAAGGGGCATTCAGTACTTC
TRBV7-9	TRBD1	TRBJ2-7	-	CASSLQGELYYEQYF	TGTGCCAGCAGCCTGCAGGGGGAACTCTACTACGAGCAGTACTTC
TRBV2	TRBD1	TRBJ1-6	-	CASSTHLTGSNSPLHF	TGTGCCAGCAGTACCCACCTGACAGGGAGCAATTCACCCCTCCACTTT
TRBV7-6	-	TRBJ1-5	-	CASSHGGQPQHF	TGTGCCAGCAGCCACGGGGGTCAGCCCCAGCATTTT
TRBV20-1	-	TRBJ1-4	-	CSASQGEKLFF	TGCAGTGCTAGCCAGGGTGAAAAACTGTTTTTT
TRBV7-9	TRBD2	TRBJ2-3	-	CASSLVSSGGFGDTQYF	TGTGCCAGCAGCTTAGTATCCAGCGGGGGATTTGGGGATACGCAGTATTTT
TRBV29-1	-	TRBJ1-2	-	CSVVPTWGATGYGYTF	TGCAGCGTTGTCCCAACATGGGGGGCAACAGGCTATGGCTACACCTTC